The T cell receptor (beta chain) under discussion was sequenced for a study of T cell responses to AZD1222 COVID-19 vaccine. The study's findings and limits: When two AZD1222 doses had been given, Spike-specific TCR breadth and depth rose. Distributed over spike, vaccine-associated CD4 TCRs predominated at 160-218 and 743-854. Among the donors, most were white British and more were female, and clonal diversity was possibly underestimated.

Regarding this clone: The antigen is unknown.

Analysis merged second doses at about 4 or about 12 weeks. Profiling relied on immunoSEQ multiplex PCR, and the TCRdb table lists in-frame clones only, not all of them. The table lists 150,000 to 200,000 clones, about 91% of them singletons. V shed 6 bases and J shed 2 bases, with 15 bases lying between them. This CDR3 spans 15 amino acids. Per the germline V gene, CDR1 is LNHDA and CDR2 is SQIVND (reference sequence). The sample here was peripheral blood, taken 28 days after the second AZD1222 dose. V is TRBV19 and J is TRBJ2-3; D possibly matches TRBD1 or TRBD2 (5 bases each). This TCR derives from an adult who received the AZD1222 COVID-19 vaccine. CDR3 nucleotide sequence: TGTGCCAGTAGGGCCGGGACCGCTCACACAGATACGCAGTATTTT. Protein sequence: CASRAGTAHTDTQYF.